What follows is one T cell receptor (beta chain) and its context. What it binds is unknown. The V gene's germline CDR1 is MGHRA and CDR2 YSYEKL. Trimming removed 4 bases at V and 2 bases at J, with 16 bases between. This CDR3 is built from 16 residues. The data were taken from a study of OX40 agonist ivuxolimab in advanced cancers. Study details: Ivuxolimab was administered intravenously to patients at 0.01 to 10 mg/kg every 2 weeks. Prior anti-PD-1, anti-PD-L1 or anti-CTLA-4 therapy did not bar entry, and less than 50% had some. Study-wide findings and caveats: Dose levels from 0.1 to 3.0 mg/kg saw CD4+ and CD8+ blood T cells expand clonally by week 6. On average, CD8+ T cells showed a greater number of expanded clones than CD4+.

TCRdb's table, derived via immunoSEQ multiplex PCR, lists solely in-frame clones and lacks some. The table includes about 69,000 clones, around 90% detected once. The sequencing used CD4+ or CD8+ T cells sorted from blood, collected in a trial of the OX40 agonist ivuxolimab. V and J are TRBV4-1 and TRBJ2-3; D might be TRBD2 (6 bases). This clonotype was sampled from an adult with an advanced solid tumor such as melanoma, head and neck, liver or kidney cancer. The CDR3 DNA reads as TGCGCCAGCAGCCTATCCGGGACTTCAGCCACAGATACGCAGTATTTT. This gives the protein CASSLSGTSATDTQYF.